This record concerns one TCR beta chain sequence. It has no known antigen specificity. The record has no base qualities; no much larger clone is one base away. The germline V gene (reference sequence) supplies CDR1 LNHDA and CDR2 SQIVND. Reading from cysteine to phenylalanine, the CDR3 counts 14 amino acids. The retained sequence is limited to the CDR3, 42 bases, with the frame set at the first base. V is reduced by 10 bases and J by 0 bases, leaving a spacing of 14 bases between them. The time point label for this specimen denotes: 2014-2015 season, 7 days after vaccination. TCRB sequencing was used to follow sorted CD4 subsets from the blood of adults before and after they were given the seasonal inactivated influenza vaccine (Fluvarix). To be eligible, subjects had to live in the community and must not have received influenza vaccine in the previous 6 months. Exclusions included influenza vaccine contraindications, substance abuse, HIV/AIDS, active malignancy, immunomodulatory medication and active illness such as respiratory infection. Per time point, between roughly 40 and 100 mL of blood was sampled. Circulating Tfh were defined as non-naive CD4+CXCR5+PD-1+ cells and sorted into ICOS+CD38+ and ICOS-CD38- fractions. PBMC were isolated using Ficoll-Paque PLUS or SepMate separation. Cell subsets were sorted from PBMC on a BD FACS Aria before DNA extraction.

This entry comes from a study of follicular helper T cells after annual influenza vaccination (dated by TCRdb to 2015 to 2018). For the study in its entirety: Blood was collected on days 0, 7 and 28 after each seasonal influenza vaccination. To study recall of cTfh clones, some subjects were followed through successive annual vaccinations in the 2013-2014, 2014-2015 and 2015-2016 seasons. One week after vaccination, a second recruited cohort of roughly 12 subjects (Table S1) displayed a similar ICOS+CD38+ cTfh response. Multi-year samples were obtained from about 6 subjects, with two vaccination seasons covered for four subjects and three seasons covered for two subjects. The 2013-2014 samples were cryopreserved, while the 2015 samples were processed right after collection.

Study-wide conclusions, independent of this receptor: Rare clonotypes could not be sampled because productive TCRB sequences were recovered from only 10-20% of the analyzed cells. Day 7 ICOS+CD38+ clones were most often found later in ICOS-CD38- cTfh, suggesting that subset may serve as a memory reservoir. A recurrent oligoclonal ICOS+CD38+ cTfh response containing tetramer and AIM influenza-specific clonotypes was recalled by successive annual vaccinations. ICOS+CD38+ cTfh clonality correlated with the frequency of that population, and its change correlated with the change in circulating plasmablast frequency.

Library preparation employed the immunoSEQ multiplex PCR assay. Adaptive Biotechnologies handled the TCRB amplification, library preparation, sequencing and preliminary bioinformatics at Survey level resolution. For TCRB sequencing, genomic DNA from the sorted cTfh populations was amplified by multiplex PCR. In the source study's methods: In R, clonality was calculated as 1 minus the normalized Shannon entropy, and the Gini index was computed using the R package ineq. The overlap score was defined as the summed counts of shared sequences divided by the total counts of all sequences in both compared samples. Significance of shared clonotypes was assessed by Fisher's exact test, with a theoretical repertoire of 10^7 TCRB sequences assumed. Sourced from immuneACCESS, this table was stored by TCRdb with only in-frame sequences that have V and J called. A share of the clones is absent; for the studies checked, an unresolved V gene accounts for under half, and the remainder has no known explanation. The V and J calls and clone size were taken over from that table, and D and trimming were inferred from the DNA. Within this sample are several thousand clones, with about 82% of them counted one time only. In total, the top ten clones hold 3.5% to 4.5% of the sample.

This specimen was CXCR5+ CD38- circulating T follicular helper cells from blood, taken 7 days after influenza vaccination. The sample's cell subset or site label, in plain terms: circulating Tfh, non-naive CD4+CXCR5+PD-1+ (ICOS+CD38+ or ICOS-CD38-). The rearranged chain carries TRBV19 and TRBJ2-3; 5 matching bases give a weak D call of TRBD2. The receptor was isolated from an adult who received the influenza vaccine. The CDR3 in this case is CATGRGTSTDTQYF. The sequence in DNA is TGTGCCACAGGTCGGGGTACTAGCACAGATACGCAGTATTTT.